The 9 T cell receptor beta chains below were found in one sample sequenced in a study of T-cell reconstitution after alpha-beta-depleted transplantation in children. Preparing the TCRbeta library involved the use of unique molecular identifiers. TCRdb processed the PCR reads anew with MiXCR; each CDR3 protein has one entry. In the table there are some 150,000 distinct CDR3 sequences, around 8.8% of which are singletons. Material: PBMCs, mostly from graft donor cells, obtained 180 days after TCRalphabeta/CD19-depleted stem cell transplant. The receptors were gathered from a female patient aged 2-15 years who had a stem cell transplant for congenital amegakaryocytic thrombocytopenia, so the T cells may come from the graft donor.

This clonotype was seen at least ten times. CDR3 DNA: TGTGCCAGCACGGGCACCTCCTACGAGCAGTACTTC. Translated: CASTGTSYEQYF. J is TRBJ2-7 and V is TRBV25-1; D uncertain. V lost 7 bases and J 0 bases, leaving 7 bases between the germline ends. CDR1 and CDR2 from the germline V gene are MGHDK and SYGVNS. This CDR3 region has 12 residues.

The gene calls are TRBV20-1 and TRBJ1-5, with D unclear. The germline V gene has CDR1 DFQATT and CDR2 SNEGSKA (reference sequence). V shed 1 base and J shed 5 bases, with 12 bases lying between them. This CDR3 contains 14 residues. CDR3 sequence reads: CSARGSTGDQPQHF. The CDR3 DNA sequence: TGCAGTGCTAGAGGTTCTACCGGCGATCAGCCCCAGCATTTT.

This clonotype was seen repeatedly, ten times or more. The chain carries TRBV24-1 and TRBJ1-5; D gene ambiguous. Germline V lookup: CDR1 KGHDR, CDR2 SFDVKD. V lost 5 bases to trimming and J lost 3 bases, with 7 bases between them. The CDR3 has 13 residues. The CDR3 loop is CATSGSLNQPQHF. CDR3 in DNA: TGTGCCACCAGTGGCAGTCTCAATCAGCCCCAGCATTTT.

This chain connects TRBV28 to TRBJ2-5, with TRBD2 identical over 9 bases. Trimming at V came to 7 bases and at J to 5 bases, leaving 11 bases not matched to a gene. Germline V gene sequence: CDR1 MDHEN, CDR2 SYDVKM. The CDR3 covers 15 residues. The CDR3 DNA sequence: TGTGCCAGCACCCCTCGGCTAGCGGGATGGGAGACCCAGTACTTC. Its protein is CASTPRLAGWETQYF.

The chain uses TRBV3-1 and TRBJ2-5; D gene unclear. V was cut by 4 bases and J by 7 bases, with 10 bases left in between. There are 12 residues in the CDR3. Germline assignment: CDR1 LGHDT and CDR2 YNNKEL (reference sequence). The CDR3 nucleotides read TGTGCCAGCAGCCTACTCTCCCGGACCCAGTACTTC. It encodes CASSLLSRTQYF.

The J gene is TRBJ1-4, the V gene TRBV6-5; D is undetermined. The CDR3 consists of 15 residues. The V gene's germline CDR1 is MNHEY and CDR2 SVGAGI. V was trimmed by 4 bases and J by 8 bases, leaving 17 bases between them. In nucleotides, the CDR3 is TGTGCCAGCAGTTCTCGGACGGAATCAGTGGAAAAACTGTTTTTT. This codes for CASSSRTESVEKLFF.

This clonotype came up many times. This chain links TRBV19 with TRBJ2-1; the match to TRBD1 covers 7 bases. J lost 7 bases, V lost 9 bases, and 12 bases had no gene match. Germline V gene sequence: CDR1 LNHDA, CDR2 SQIVND (reference sequence). The CDR3 extends over 14 amino acids. CDR3 sequence (DNA): TGTGCCAGCAACGACAGGGCCTCAATAAATGAGCAGTTCTTC. This sequence encodes CASNDRASINEQFF.

This clonotype showed up just a few times. The gene calls are TRBV28 and TRBJ1-1; no clear D. The ends were cut back, 5 bases at V and 5 bases at J, with 18 bases in the middle. The CDR3 has 15 residues. CDR1 is MDHEN, CDR2 SYDVKM, per germline. The CDR3 DNA reads TGTGCCAGCAGTAAGGCAGGATCTCTTGGGACTGAAGCTTTCTTT. Residues: CASSKAGSLGTEAFF. The full variable domain, with the rest looked up from reference TRBV28 and TRBJ1-1, is DVKVTQSSRYLVKRTGEKVFLECVQDMDHENMFWYRQDPGLGLRLIYFSYDVKMKEKGDIPEGYSVSREKKERFSLILESASTNQTSMYLCASSKAGSLGTEAFFGQGTRLTVV.

V and J are TRBV20-1 and TRBJ2-7; TRBD1 or TRBD2 may be the D gene (6 bases each). This CDR3 has 14 residues. Germline CDR1 reads DFQATT; CDR2 reads SNEGSKA (reference sequence). The ends were cut back, 5 bases at V and 4 bases at J, with 18 bases in the middle. The CDR3 DNA is TGCAGTGCTCACGGGGGCCGAGGGTTTTACGAGCAGTACTTC. Translation gives CSAHGGRGFYEQYF.